These 2 T cell receptor beta chains were all obtained from the same sample, sequenced in a study of beta chain features in type 1 diabetes. Study-level results: Type 1 diabetes patients had TCRB CDR3s that were shorter (moderately but significantly so) in all four CD4+ subsets.

Of the isolated RNA, all was reverse transcribed, and so the sequenced material was expressed TCRB transcripts. The method was immunoSEQ multiplex PCR; TCRdb's version includes in-frame clones alone and lacks a portion of them. Found here are about 45,000 clones, approximately 70% of them singletons; the top ten hold around 2.1%. These receptors' antigens are unknown. Sequencing was carried out using Tregs from blood. All receptors come from a young woman with type 1 diabetes.

This clone turned up a few times. The rearrangement uses TRBV9 and TRBJ2-2, with TRBD1 matching 9 bases. The germline gives CDR1 SGDLS, CDR2 YYNGEE. With 3 bases clipped from V and 7 bases from J, the junction kept 4 bases outside the gene matches. CDR3 length: 14 residues. CDR3 nucleotides: TGTGCCAGCAGCGCACAGGGGGCTGGCGGGGAGCTGTTTTTT. As protein: CASSAQGAGGELFF.

The chain combines TRBV25-1 with TRBJ2-5; tentative D call: TRBD2 (6 bases). Trimming removed 1 base from V and 3 bases from J, with 9 bases in between. The CDR3 has 14 amino acids. Germline values: CDR1 MGHDK, CDR2 SYGVNS. This CDR3 is CASSESVAEETQYF. The CDR3 nucleotides read TGTGCCAGCAGTGAATCTGTAGCGGAAGAGACCCAGTACTTC.